Sequencing of this T cell receptor beta chain was carried out in a study of blood T cell repertoires in COVID-19. Per germline, CDR1 SGHRS and CDR2 YFSETQ. Trimming stripped 4 bases from V and 0 bases from J, with 11 bases between. The length of the CDR3 is 15 residues. Sequenced by immunoSEQ multiplex PCR; TCRdb stores in-frame clones only, minus some. The sample yields 130,000 to 150,000 clones, about 80% seen once. The sample comprised peripheral blood. The chain is built from TRBV5-1 and TRBJ2-1; D unclear. This clonotype was sampled from a woman older than 75 with acute or convalescent COVID-19. The CDR3 DNA is TGCGCCAGCAGCCCCACAGAGTACTCCTACAATGAGCAGTTCTTC. Translation gives CASSPTEYSYNEQFF.